Listed here are 5 T cell receptor beta chains from one sample, sequenced in a study of cytomegalovirus exposure and HLA in healthy donors. Both 60 Vbeta primers and 13 Jbeta primers went into the PCR. The table came from immunoSEQ multiplex PCR; TCRdb's copy has only in-frame clones and leaves some out. This sample contains over 45,000 clones. Sequencing was carried out using PBMCs. These receptor sequences come from a woman aged 18-29 years in good health and CMV-seronegative.

J is TRBJ1-5 and V is TRBV6-6; possibly TRBD1 for D (5 bases). CDR3 length: 12 residues. Germline assignment: CDR1 MNHNY and CDR2 SVGAGI (reference sequence). V lost 2 bases and J lost 11, with 10 bases in between. The DNA for the CDR3 is TGTGCCAGCAGTTACGCAGGGCCGTCCCAGCATTTT. This translates into CASSYAGPSQHF.

The chain employs TRBV6-5 and TRBJ2-7; a possible D gene is TRBD1 (6 bases). The CDR3 sequence is 15 residues long. Between the trimmed V and J ends, which lost 5 bases and 4 bases, there was a span of 18 bases. Germline CDR1 MNHEY, CDR2 SVGAGI. Written as DNA, the CDR3 is TGTGCCAGCAGTACGACCAGGGGATCAGGATACGAGCAGTACTTC. It codes for CASSTTRGSGYEQYF.

The chain employs TRBV7-2 and TRBJ1-1; no definite D call. This CDR3 spans 11 amino acids. Germline V gene data show CDR1 as SGHTA and CDR2 as FQGNSA. The germline V and J ends were trimmed by 5 bases and 7 bases, with 8 bases remaining between them. CDR3 bases: TGTGCCAGCAGCCGGCCAGGTGAAGCTTTCTTT. Translating it yields CASSRPGEAFF.

V gene TRBV19 combines with J gene TRBJ1-5; D gene uncertain. The germline V gene encodes CDR1 LNHDA and CDR2 SQIVND (reference sequence). Deletions cut 3 bases from V and 2 bases from J, with 11 bases between. The CDR3 extends over 15 amino acids. The CDR3 sequence: CASSMTASRNQPQHF. CDR3 coding DNA: TGTGCCAGTAGTATGACTGCATCGCGCAATCAGCCCCAGCATTTT.

The V call is TRBV6-5, the J call TRBJ1-6, with D perhaps matching TRBD1 (5 bases). The germline V gene encodes CDR1 MNHEY and CDR2 SVGAGI. V was cut by 3 bases and J by 7 bases, with 13 bases left in between. The CDR3 runs 15 residues. This chain's CDR3 is CASSYSQGTNSPLHF. The CDR3 nucleotides read TGTGCCAGCAGTTATTCTCAGGGTACGAATTCACCCCTCCACTTT.